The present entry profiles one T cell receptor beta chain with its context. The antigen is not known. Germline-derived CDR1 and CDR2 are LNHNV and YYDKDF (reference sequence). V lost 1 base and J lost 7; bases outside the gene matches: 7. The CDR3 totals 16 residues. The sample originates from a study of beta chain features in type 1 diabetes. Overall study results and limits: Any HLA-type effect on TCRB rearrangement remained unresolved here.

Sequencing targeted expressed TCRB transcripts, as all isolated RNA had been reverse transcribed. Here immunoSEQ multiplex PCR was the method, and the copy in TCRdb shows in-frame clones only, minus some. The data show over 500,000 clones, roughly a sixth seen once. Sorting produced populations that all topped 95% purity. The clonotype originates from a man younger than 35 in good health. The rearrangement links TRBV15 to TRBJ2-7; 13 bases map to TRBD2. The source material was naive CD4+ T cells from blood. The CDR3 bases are TGTGCCACCAGCAGAGGAGGACTAGCGGGAGTGGGGGAGCAGTACTTC. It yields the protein CATSRGGLAGVGEQYF.